Presented here are 22 T cell receptor beta chains from one specimen sequenced in a study of healthy donors' naive CD4 and CD8 T cells. Starting from around 500 ng of total RNA, TCR libraries were made with linear amplification. TCRdb reanalysed the reads using MiXCR and keeps one entry per CDR3 protein. The table records 150,000 to 200,000 distinct CDR3 sequences, over 60% of them present only once. Material for sequencing was naive CD4+ and CD8+ T cells sorted from blood, pooled from several donors. The receptors shown here come from a pool of human donors in good health; the sample pools cells from several healthy donors.

This clonotype has only one observation. The chain's CDR3 is CASSLERGETDTQYF. CDR3 coding DNA: TGTGCCAGCAGCTTGGAACGGGGGGAAACAGATACGCAGTATTTT. The genes are TRBV5-4 and TRBJ2-3, with 7 bases aligning to TRBD2. The J segment lost 3 bases and the V segment lost 0 bases, leaving 4 bases of the junction unmatched. CDR3 length: 15 amino acids. From germline, CDR1 is SGHNT and CDR2 YYREEE (reference sequence).

The gene calls are TRBV6-5 and TRBJ1-2; weak D call: TRBD1 (6 bases). CDR1 is MNHEY, CDR2 SVGAGI, per germline. V lost 0 bases and J 4 bases, leaving 15 bases between the germline ends. The length of the CDR3 is 16 residues. This CDR3 is CASSYSLLRGGYGYTF. CDR3 nucleotides: TGTGCCAGCAGTTACTCCTTACTCAGAGGGGGCTATGGCTACACCTTC.

Only one count was recorded for this clonotype. The chain carries TRBV10-3 and TRBJ2-7; 9 bases map to TRBD2. J was trimmed by 4 bases and V by 3 bases; bases with no gene match: 4. The CDR3 spans 14 residues. Germline lookup yields CDR1 ENHRY and CDR2 SYGVKD. CDR3 sequence: CAISETAGGYEQYV. The CDR3 bases are TGTGCCATCAGTGAAACCGCGGGAGGGTACGAGCAGTACGTC.

V gene TRBV27 combines with J gene TRBJ1-2; TRBD1 is a possible D gene (5 bases). Germline CDR1 is MNHEY and CDR2 is SMNVEV (reference sequence). Trimming cost V 3 bases and J 8 bases, with 16 bases left between them. The CDR3 extends over 14 amino acids. CDR3 sequence (DNA): TGTGCCAGCAGTTTGGCAGGGTTCGGTGTCGGCTACACCTTC. Protein product: CASSLAGFGVGYTF.

This chain joins TRBV30 and TRBJ1-5, with D perhaps matching TRBD1 (5 bases). This CDR3 is 13 amino acids long. V was pared by 1 base and J by 7 bases, with 11 bases between. Germline CDR1 and CDR2: GTSNPN and SVGIG (reference sequence). The CDR3 region has the DNA TGTGCCTGGAGTGCCATGGGACCGCAGCCCCAGCATTTT. Translating gives CAWSAMGPQPQHF.

The chain combines TRBV29-1 with TRBJ2-6; D is undetermined. The V end was cut by 4 bases, the J end by 0 bases, with 7 bases between. CDR1 is SQVTM, CDR2 ANQGSEA, per germline. The CDR3 has 14 amino acids. The CDR3 sequence: CSVGTFSGANVLTF. For the CDR3, the DNA is TGCAGCGTTGGGACGTTCTCTGGGGCCAACGTCCTGACTTTC.

The J gene is TRBJ1-1, the V gene TRBV6-5, with a weak D call TRBD1 (6 bases). The CDR3 is 14 residues long. With 0 bases removed from V and 5 bases from J, the gap between germline ends came to 10 bases. In germline, CDR1 is MNHEY, CDR2 SVGAGI. The CDR3 DNA follows: TGTGCCAGCAGTTACTCGAGAGGGGGTACTGAAGCTTTCTTT. Its protein product is CASSYSRGGTEAFF.

This clonotype was found once. This chain connects TRBV6-5 to TRBJ1-1; D possibly corresponds to TRBD1 (6 bases). Germline V CDR1 and CDR2: MNHEY, SVGAGI. The CDR3 has 14 amino acids. V was pared by 5 bases and J by 4 bases, with 14 bases between. The CDR3 bases are TGTGCCAGCAGTATGAGAACAGGGTTCACTGAAGCTTTCTTT. Translation gives CASSMRTGFTEAFF.

Written as DNA, the CDR3 is TGTGCCAGCAGCCCCTTTGGGGCGTCTGGAAACACCATATATTTT. It encodes CASSPFGASGNTIYF. This rearrangement joins TRBV11-2 to TRBJ1-3, with a possible D match to TRBD1 (5 bases). The CDR3 is 15 residues long. Germline V gives CDR1 SGHAT, CDR2 FQNNGV. The germline V and J ends were trimmed by 5 bases and 1 base, with 12 bases remaining between them.

The chain combines TRBV5-6 with TRBJ2-7; 7 bases are a match to TRBD1. CDR1 is SGHDT and CDR2 is YYEEEE in the germline V gene. The length of the CDR3 is 13 residues. The V and J ends lost 4 bases and 5 bases, in that order; junction bases with no gene match: 6. The CDR3 is CASSDLTGNEQYF. CDR3 nucleotides: TGTGCCAGCAGCGACCTGACAGGGAACGAGCAGTACTTC.

The CDR3 reads CASSRGGAEAFF. Written as DNA, the CDR3 is TGTGCCAGCAGCCGCGGTGGCGCTGAAGCTTTCTTT. The V and J genes are TRBV5-5 and TRBJ1-1; D call uncertain. Germline-derived CDR1 and CDR2 are SGHKS and YYEKEE (reference sequence). The CDR3 totals 12 residues. V was pared by 4 bases and J by 6 bases, with 10 bases between.

The rearrangement uses TRBV6-2 or TRBV6-3 and TRBJ2-1; D is undetermined. Germline CDR1 is MNHEY and CDR2 is SVGEGT. The CDR3 length is 19 residues. V gave up 0 bases and J gave up 0 bases, with 18 bases separating them. The CDR3 DNA reads as TGTGCCAGCAGTTACTCCATGGTGTTAGGGCAGAGCTCCTACAATGAGCAGTTCTTC. Residues: CASSYSMVLGQSSYNEQFF.

The CDR3 here is CASTSLGRAYEQYF. The CDR3 nucleotides read TGTGCCAGCACTAGTCTCGGGAGGGCCTACGAGCAGTACTTC. This rearrangement joins TRBV6-1 to TRBJ2-7; 8 bases map to TRBD2. Germline trimming cut 7 bases from V and 2 bases from J; bases unmatched to any gene: 7. The CDR3 sequence is 14 residues long. Germline assignment: CDR1 MNHNS and CDR2 SASEGT.

J is TRBJ2-3 and V is TRBV5-4, with 11 bases aligning to TRBD2. CDR3 length: 14 amino acids. Trimming at V came to 6 bases and at J to 6 bases, leaving 6 bases not matched to a gene. Germline V gene lookup returns CDR1 SGHNT and CDR2 YYREEE (reference sequence). The CDR3 region has the DNA TGTGCCAGCAACCCGACTAGCGGGATGGATACGCAGTATTTT. This translates into CASNPTSGMDTQYF.

The chain is built from TRBV29-1 and TRBJ1-3, with a weak D call TRBD1 (5 bases). Germline assignment: CDR1 SQVTM and CDR2 ANQGSEA. V was cut by 7 bases and J by 3 bases, with 13 bases left in between. The CDR3 loop spans 13 amino acids. The CDR3 coding sequence is TGCAGCGCTTCCGTGGGGGGTGGAAACACCATATATTTT. It translates to CSASVGGGNTIYF.

The V gene is TRBV19, the J gene TRBJ1-2, with 8 bases fitting TRBD1. In germline, CDR1 is LNHDA, CDR2 SQIVND (reference sequence). Trimming took 1 base from V and 5 from J; bases not matched to a gene: 9. CDR3 size: 16 residues. CDR3 bases: TGTGCCAGTAGTATAGCGCGAAGCGGGACAGGATATGGCTACACCTTC. The encoded protein is CASSIARSGTGYGYTF.

This clonotype has more than one count but fewer than ten. The chain employs TRBV27 and TRBJ1-2; tentative D call: TRBD1 (6 bases). Looked up from germline, CDR1 is MNHEY and CDR2 is SMNVEV (reference sequence). The CDR3 sequence is 15 residues long. Trimming shortened V by 5 bases and J by 4 bases, and 17 bases separated the two germline ends. The CDR3 loop reads CASSGQSYPTYGYTF. CDR3 in DNA: TGTGCCAGCAGTGGACAGAGTTACCCCACCTATGGCTACACCTTC.

The chain has TRBV5-1 and TRBJ1-1; maybe TRBD1 (6 bases). Trimming cost V 0 bases and J 0 bases, with 9 bases left between them. The CDR3 is 15 amino acids. Germline-derived CDR1 and CDR2 are SGHRS and YFSETQ. CDR3 coding DNA: TGCGCCAGCAGCTTGGGGGACAACATGAACACTGAAGCTTTCTTT. This translates into CASSLGDNMNTEAFF.

This chain joins TRBV19 and TRBJ2-5; TRBD1 might be the D (6 bases). The CDR3 is made up of 14 amino acids. Trimming shortened V by 2 bases and J by 5 bases, and 12 bases separated the two germline ends. Looked up from germline, CDR1 is LNHDA and CDR2 is SQIVND (reference sequence). The CDR3 nucleotides are TGTGCCAGTAGTATATTGGGGGCCTCTGAGACCCAGTACTTC. It translates to CASSILGASETQYF. Filled out from reference TRBV19 and TRBJ2-5, the complete variable domain reads DGGITQSPKYLFRKEGQNVTLSCEQNLNHDAMYWYRQDPGQGLRLIYYSQIVNDFQKGDIAEGYSVSREKKESFPLTVTSAQKNPTAFYLCASSILGASETQYFGPGTRLLVL.

This clonotype is judged medium-sized (0.01 to 0.1%). The chain's CDR3 is CSVAPAQSWSTDTQYF. In DNA, the CDR3 is TGCAGCGTAGCCCCCGCCCAGTCGTGGAGCACAGATACGCAGTATTTT. The chain recombines TRBV29-1 with TRBJ2-3, with D uncertain. The V end lost 6 bases, the J end lost 0 bases, and 19 bases lay between the germline ends. Germline CDR1 reads SQVTM; CDR2 reads ANQGSEA. This CDR3 has 16 residues.

The chain is built from TRBV29-1 and TRBJ2-1; D is uncertain. Per the germline V gene, CDR1 is SQVTM and CDR2 is ANQGSEA. This CDR3 is 12 amino acids long. V lost 3 bases and J 6 bases, leaving 9 bases between the germline ends. Written as DNA, the CDR3 is TGCAGCGTTGACTCTGCGGTCAATGAGCAGTTCTTC. Translation: CSVDSAVNEQFF.

The gene calls are TRBV29-1 and TRBJ2-7; D unresolved. CDR3 length: 12 amino acids. The germline V and J ends were trimmed by 8 bases and 6 bases, with 17 bases remaining between them. Germline CDR1 and CDR2: SQVTM and ANQGSEA. This chain's CDR3 is CSSSSPGGEQYF. The CDR3 DNA sequence: TGCAGCTCCTCAAGTCCGGGTGGCGAGCAGTACTTC.